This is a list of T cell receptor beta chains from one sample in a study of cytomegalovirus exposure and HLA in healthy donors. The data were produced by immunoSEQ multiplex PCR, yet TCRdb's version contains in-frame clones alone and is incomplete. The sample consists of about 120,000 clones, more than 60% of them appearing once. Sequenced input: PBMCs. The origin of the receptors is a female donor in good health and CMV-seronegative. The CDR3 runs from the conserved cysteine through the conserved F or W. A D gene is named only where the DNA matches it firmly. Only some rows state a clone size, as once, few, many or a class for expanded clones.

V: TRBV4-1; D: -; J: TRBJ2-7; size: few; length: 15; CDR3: CASSRDRSSRPEQYF
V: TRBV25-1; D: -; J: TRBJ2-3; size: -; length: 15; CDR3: CASSGTGSGTDTQYF
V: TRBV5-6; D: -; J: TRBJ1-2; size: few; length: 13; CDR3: CASSLDSNYGYTF
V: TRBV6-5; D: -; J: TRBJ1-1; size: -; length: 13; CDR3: CASSFVQNTEAFF
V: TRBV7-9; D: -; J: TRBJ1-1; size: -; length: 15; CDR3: CASSLAGRGNTEAFF
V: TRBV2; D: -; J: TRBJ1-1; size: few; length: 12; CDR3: CASRQWNTEAFF
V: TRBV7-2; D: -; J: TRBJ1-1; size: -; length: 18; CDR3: CASSLGPPGGTVNTEAFF
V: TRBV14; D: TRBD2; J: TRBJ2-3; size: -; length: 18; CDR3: CASSHLVGLAESTDTQYF
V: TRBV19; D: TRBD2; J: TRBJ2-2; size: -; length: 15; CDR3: CASLAGGANTGELFF
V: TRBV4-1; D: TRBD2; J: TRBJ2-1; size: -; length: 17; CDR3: CASSLESGASSYNEQFF
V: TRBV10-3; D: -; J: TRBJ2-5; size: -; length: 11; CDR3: CAISQGETQYF
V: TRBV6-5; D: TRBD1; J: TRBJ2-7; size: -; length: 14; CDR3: CASSEGDRSYEQYF
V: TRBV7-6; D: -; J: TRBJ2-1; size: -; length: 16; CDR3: CASSSQPQVKGDEQFF
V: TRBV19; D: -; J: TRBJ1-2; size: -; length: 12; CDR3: CASSSYGYGYTF
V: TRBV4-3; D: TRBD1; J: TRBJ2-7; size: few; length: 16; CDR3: CASSQDLQGGYYEQYF
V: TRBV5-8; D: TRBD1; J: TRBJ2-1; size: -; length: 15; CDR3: CASSMGQGVINEQFF
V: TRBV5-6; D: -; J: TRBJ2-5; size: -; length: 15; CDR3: CASSFTGLSVETQYF
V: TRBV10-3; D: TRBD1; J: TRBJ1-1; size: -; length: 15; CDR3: CAISESETGGTEAFF
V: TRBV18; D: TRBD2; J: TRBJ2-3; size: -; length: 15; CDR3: CASSPERTSYDTQYF
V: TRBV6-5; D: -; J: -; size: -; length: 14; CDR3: CAWEVVEQFYEQYF
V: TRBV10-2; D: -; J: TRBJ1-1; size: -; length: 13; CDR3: CASVQTMNTEAFF
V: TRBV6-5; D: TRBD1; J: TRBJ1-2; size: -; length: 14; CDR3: CASSYTGGGYGYTF
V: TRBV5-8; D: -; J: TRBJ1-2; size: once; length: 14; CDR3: CASSLGTREMSYTF
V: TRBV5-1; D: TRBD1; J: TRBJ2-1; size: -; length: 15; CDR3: CASSSAGTGYNEQFF
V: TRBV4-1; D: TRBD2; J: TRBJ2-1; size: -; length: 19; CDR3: CASSQDGFSGGSSYNEQFF
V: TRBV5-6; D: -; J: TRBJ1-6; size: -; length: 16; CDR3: CASSLITGTGESPLHF
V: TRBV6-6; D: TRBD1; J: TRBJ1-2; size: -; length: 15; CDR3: CASSSDPGQGTGYTF
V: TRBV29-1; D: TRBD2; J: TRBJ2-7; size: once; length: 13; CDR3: CSVATSGFYEQYF
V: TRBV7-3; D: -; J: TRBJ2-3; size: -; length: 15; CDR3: CASSRGLIGADTQYF
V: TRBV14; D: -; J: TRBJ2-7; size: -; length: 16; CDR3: CASSQTNPSKTYEQYF
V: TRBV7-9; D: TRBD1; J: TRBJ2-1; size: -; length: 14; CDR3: CASSLQGAGNEQFF
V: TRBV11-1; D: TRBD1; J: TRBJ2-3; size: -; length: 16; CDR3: CASSFGGTVRTDTQYF
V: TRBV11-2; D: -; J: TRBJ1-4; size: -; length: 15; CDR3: CASSLFFGMGRELFF
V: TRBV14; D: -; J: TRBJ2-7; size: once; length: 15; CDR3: CASSHSPGRGHEQYF
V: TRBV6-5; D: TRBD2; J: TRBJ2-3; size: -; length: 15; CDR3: CASSYVGGGADTQYF
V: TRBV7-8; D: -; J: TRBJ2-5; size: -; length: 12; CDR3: CASSLAEETQYF
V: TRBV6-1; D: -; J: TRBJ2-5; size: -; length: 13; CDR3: CASSAPSRMTQYF
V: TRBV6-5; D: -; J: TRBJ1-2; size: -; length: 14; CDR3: CASSLGGDDYGYTF
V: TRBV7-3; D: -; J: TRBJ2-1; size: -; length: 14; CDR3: CASSPWTDHNEQFF
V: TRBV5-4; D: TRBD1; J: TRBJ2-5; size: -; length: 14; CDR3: CATRDRAFQETQYF
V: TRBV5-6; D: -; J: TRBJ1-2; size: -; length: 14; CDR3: CASRGIDRAYGYTF
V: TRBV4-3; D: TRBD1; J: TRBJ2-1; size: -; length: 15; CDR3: CASSQESQGAYEQFF
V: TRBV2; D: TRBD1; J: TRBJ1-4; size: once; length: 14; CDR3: CACLPGTGMEKLFF
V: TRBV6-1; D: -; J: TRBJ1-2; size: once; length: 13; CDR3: CASSEPILYGYTF
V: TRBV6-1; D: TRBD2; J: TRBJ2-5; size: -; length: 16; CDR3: CASSEVSGRGQETQYF
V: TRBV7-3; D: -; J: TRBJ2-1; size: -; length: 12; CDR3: CASSLSRGRRFF
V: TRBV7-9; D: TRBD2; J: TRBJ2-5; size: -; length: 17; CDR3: CASSLPSSGGAGGTQYF
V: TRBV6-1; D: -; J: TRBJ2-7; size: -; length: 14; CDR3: CASSGGEPTYEQYF
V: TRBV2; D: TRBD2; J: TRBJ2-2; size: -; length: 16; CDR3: CASSQISGPNTGELFF
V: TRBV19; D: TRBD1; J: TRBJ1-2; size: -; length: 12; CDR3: CASRGQPDGYTF
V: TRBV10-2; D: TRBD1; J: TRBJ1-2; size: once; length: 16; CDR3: CASAPRGVIGIYGYTF
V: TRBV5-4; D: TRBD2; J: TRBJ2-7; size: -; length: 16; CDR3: CASSPPGLAGGYEQYF
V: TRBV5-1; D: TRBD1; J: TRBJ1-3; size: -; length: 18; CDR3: CASSLTPGQGIPGNTIYF
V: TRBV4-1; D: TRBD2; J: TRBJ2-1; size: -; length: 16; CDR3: CASSQSSGTSVNEQFF
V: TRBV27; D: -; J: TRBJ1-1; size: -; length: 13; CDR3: CASSLRGYTEAFF
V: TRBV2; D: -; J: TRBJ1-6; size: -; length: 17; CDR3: CASSQNGEGTYNSPLHF
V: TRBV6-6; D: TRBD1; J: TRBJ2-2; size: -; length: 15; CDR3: CASRGATGGTGELFF